This T cell receptor beta chain is from a study of monozygotic twins with inflammatory bowel disease. The CDR3 length is 12 residues. Germline V lookup: CDR1 SQVTM, CDR2 ANQGSEA. TCRdb derives one entry per CDR3 protein from the 5' RACE reads, leaving out DNA. The sample table includes 310,000 or so distinct CDR3 sequences. Sequenced material: blood. The rearrangement links TRBV29-1 to TRBJ2-7; absent DNA, TCRdb's TRBD1 call cannot be checked. This TCR was sampled from a human donor with ulcerative colitis or Crohn's disease, or a healthy co-twin of an affected twin (not recorded which). The chain's CDR3 is CSVLTGAQWQYF.